This TCR beta chain was identified during a study of T-cell memory formation after mild COVID-19. Broader study findings: Memory cells collected pre-infection included some clones that later responded, suggesting cross-reactive memory joined.

Trimming took off 4 bases at V and 6 bases at J, with 19 bases between the two ends. From germline, CDR1 is SQVTM and CDR2 ANQGSEA. The CDR3 is made up of 15 amino acids. As concerns this clonotype: The antigen remains undetermined.

5'RACE primed from the constant segment yielded TCR alpha and TCR beta cDNA libraries bearing sample barcodes and UMIs. TCRdb recomputed calls from the 5' RACE reads with MiXCR, one row per CDR3 protein. The sample includes 350,000 to 450,000 distinct CDR3 sequences, 20% to 25% of them seen just once. The V and J genes are TRBV29-1 and TRBJ2-4; D not resolved. The sequence derives from an adult woman who had mild COVID-19 (a few samples of this study predate the infection). Cell type and time point are not known. Material: PBMCs or a T cell subset sorted from them (not recorded which). CDR3 sequence reads: CSVAELTQWGNIQYF. The CDR3 bases are TGCAGCGTTGCTGAATTGACTCAATGGGGAAACATTCAGTACTTC.